This is a list of T cell receptor beta chains from one sample in a study of OX40 agonist ivuxolimab in advanced cancers. Libraries were prepared by immunoSEQ multiplex PCR; TCRdb keeps only in-frame clonotypes and omits some of them. The top ten hold 29% of the sample, which has tens of thousands of clones, less than 90% seen once. The input for sequencing was CD4+ or CD8+ T cells sorted from blood, taken in a trial of the OX40 agonist ivuxolimab. The receptors were sampled from an adult with an advanced solid tumor such as melanoma, head and neck, liver or kidney cancer. CDR3s include the opening cysteine and the closing phenylalanine or tryptophan. Each record gives: J gene, V gene, D gene, clone size, CDR3 DNA, CDR3 protein. The D gene is left open where the match is weak. Clone size is shown for a subset of rows, as once, few, many or a class of expanded clone.

j_gene: TRBJ2-2; v_gene: TRBV4-1; d_gene: NA; abundance: NA; CDR3nt: TGCGCCAGCAGCCATCCTGAGGGGGGGACCGGGGAGCTGTTTTTT; CDR3aa: CASSHPEGGTGELFF
j_gene: TRBJ2-7; v_gene: TRBV19; d_gene: TRBD1; abundance: NA; CDR3nt: TGTGCCAGTAGTCCTTTGGACAGGTCCTACGAGCAGTACTTC; CDR3aa: CASSPLDRSYEQYF
j_gene: TRBJ2-6; v_gene: TRBV6-5; d_gene: NA; abundance: NA; CDR3nt: TGTGCCAGCAGCGCGAGCTCTGGGGCCAACGTCCTGACTTTC; CDR3aa: CASSASSGANVLTF
j_gene: TRBJ2-7; v_gene: TRBV28; d_gene: NA; abundance: few; CDR3nt: TGTGCCAGCAGTTTCGACCGTAGGTCCTACGAGCAGTACTTC; CDR3aa: CASSFDRRSYEQYF
j_gene: TRBJ1-2; v_gene: TRBV21-1; d_gene: NA; abundance: few; CDR3nt: TGTGCCAGCAGCAAAGATGGAGGTGACTATGGCTACACCTTC; CDR3aa: CASSKDGGDYGYTF
j_gene: TRBJ2-7; v_gene: TRBV9; d_gene: TRBD1; abundance: NA; CDR3nt: TGTGCCAGCAGCGTAGCTACCCGGGGACAGGGTCGGTACGAGCAGTACTTC; CDR3aa: CASSVATRGQGRYEQYF
j_gene: TRBJ2-1; v_gene: TRBV11-2; d_gene: NA; abundance: NA; CDR3nt: TGTGCCAGCAGCTTAGATTTAGGACAGATCTCCTACAATGAGCAGTTCTTC; CDR3aa: CASSLDLGQISYNEQFF
j_gene: TRBJ1-2; v_gene: TRBV27; d_gene: TRBD1; abundance: NA; CDR3nt: TGTGCCAGCAGTTTAACAGGGGGGGATGGCTACACCTTC; CDR3aa: CASSLTGGDGYTF
j_gene: TRBJ2-7; v_gene: TRBV2; d_gene: TRBD1; abundance: NA; CDR3nt: TGCACCCTTGGGGACAGGGACTACGAGCAGTACTTC; CDR3aa: CTLGDRDYEQYF
j_gene: TRBJ1-3; v_gene: TRBV4-1; d_gene: TRBD1; abundance: NA; CDR3nt: TGCGCCAGCAGCGAACGACAGGGGGAGGTTTACTTCGGAAACACCATATATTTT; CDR3aa: CASSERQGEVYFGNTIYF
j_gene: TRBJ2-3; v_gene: TRBV7-9; d_gene: TRBD2; abundance: NA; CDR3nt: TGTGCCAGCAGTCCCGCCACTAGCGGGATCAGCACAGATACGCAGTATTTT; CDR3aa: CASSPATSGISTDTQYF
j_gene: TRBJ1-1; v_gene: TRBV9; d_gene: NA; abundance: NA; CDR3nt: TGTGCCAGCAGCGTTTTGGGGACCACTGAAGCTTTCTTT; CDR3aa: CASSVLGTTEAFF
j_gene: TRBJ2-3; v_gene: TRBV6-5; d_gene: TRBD2; abundance: NA; CDR3nt: TGTGCCAGCAGTTACTCGACTAGCGATTTCACAGATACGCAGTATTTT; CDR3aa: CASSYSTSDFTDTQYF
j_gene: TRBJ2-1; v_gene: TRBV9; d_gene: TRBD2; abundance: NA; CDR3nt: TGTGCCAGCAGCGAGACTAGCGGGAGAGTTGATGAGCAGTTCTTC; CDR3aa: CASSETSGRVDEQFF
j_gene: TRBJ2-1; v_gene: TRBV6-1; d_gene: NA; abundance: NA; CDR3nt: TGTGCCAGCAGTGCTTATGGGGCAAAAAGCTCCTATAATGAGCAGTTCTTC; CDR3aa: CASSAYGAKSSYNEQFF
j_gene: TRBJ2-7; v_gene: TRBV10-2; d_gene: NA; abundance: NA; CDR3nt: TGCGCCAGCAGTGAAGGGGGGGGGCTCTCCTACGAGCAGTACTTC; CDR3aa: CASSEGGGLSYEQYF
j_gene: TRBJ1-5; v_gene: TRBV4-1; d_gene: TRBD1; abundance: NA; CDR3nt: TGCGCCAGCAGCCAGGCACAGGGGAATCAGCCCCAGCATTTT; CDR3aa: CASSQAQGNQPQHF
j_gene: TRBJ2-1; v_gene: TRBV4-1; d_gene: TRBD2; abundance: NA; CDR3nt: TGCGCCAGCAGCCAAGTGTTACTAGCGGTCGACAATGAGCAGTTCTTC; CDR3aa: CASSQVLLAVDNEQFF
j_gene: TRBJ1-2; v_gene: TRBV7-8; d_gene: NA; abundance: NA; CDR3nt: TGTGCCAGCGGTCCCGAGAGGAGTGGCTACACCTTC; CDR3aa: CASGPERSGYTF
j_gene: TRBJ1-6; v_gene: TRBV7-9; d_gene: NA; abundance: NA; CDR3nt: TGTGCCAGCAGCCTACTTTCCGAGGATTCCTATAATTCACCCCTCCACTTT; CDR3aa: CASSLLSEDSYNSPLHF
j_gene: TRBJ2-5; v_gene: TRBV5-1; d_gene: NA; abundance: NA; CDR3nt: TGCGCCAGCAGCTTGGCGGGATCACAAGAGACCCAGTACTTC; CDR3aa: CASSLAGSQETQYF
j_gene: TRBJ2-3; v_gene: TRBV19; d_gene: TRBD1; abundance: NA; CDR3nt: TGTGCCAGTAGTTGGACAGGGGCCACAGATACGCAGTATTTT; CDR3aa: CASSWTGATDTQYF
j_gene: TRBJ2-1; v_gene: TRBV27; d_gene: NA; abundance: NA; CDR3nt: TGTGCCAGCAGCTTGGGGTCGGCTTACAATGAGCAGTTCTTC; CDR3aa: CASSLGSAYNEQFF
j_gene: TRBJ2-7; v_gene: TRBV27; d_gene: TRBD1; abundance: NA; CDR3nt: TGTGCCAGCAGTATCGATCCACCGGGACAGGGCTACGAGCAGTACTTC; CDR3aa: CASSIDPPGQGYEQYF
j_gene: TRBJ2-5; v_gene: TRBV6-5; d_gene: NA; abundance: once; CDR3nt: TGTGCCAGCAGTTACTCTGGGTGGGAGACCCAGTACTTC; CDR3aa: CASSYSGWETQYF
j_gene: TRBJ2-2; v_gene: TRBV19; d_gene: TRBD1; abundance: NA; CDR3nt: TGTGCCAGTAGTATCGGGACAGGGGCCGGGGAGCTGTTTTTT; CDR3aa: CASSIGTGAGELFF
j_gene: TRBJ2-2; v_gene: TRBV9; d_gene: NA; abundance: NA; CDR3nt: TGTGCCAGCAGCGTAGAGGGGCGGAACACCGGGGAGCTGTTTTTT; CDR3aa: CASSVEGRNTGELFF
j_gene: TRBJ2-3; v_gene: TRBV9; d_gene: TRBD2; abundance: NA; CDR3nt: TGTGCCAGCAGCGTAACCAGCGGGGGGACAGATACGCAGTATTTT; CDR3aa: CASSVTSGGTDTQYF
j_gene: TRBJ2-4; v_gene: TRBV27; d_gene: NA; abundance: once; CDR3nt: TGTGCCAGCAGTTTACGGGGGCGTATAGCCAAAAACATTCAGTACTTC; CDR3aa: CASSLRGRIAKNIQYF
j_gene: TRBJ2-1; v_gene: TRBV7-9; d_gene: TRBD1; abundance: NA; CDR3nt: TGTGCCAGCAGCTCCGGGACGCCGGGACAGGGACCCTACAATGAGCAGTTCTTC; CDR3aa: CASSSGTPGQGPYNEQFF
j_gene: TRBJ2-2; v_gene: TRBV6-1; d_gene: NA; abundance: NA; CDR3nt: TGTGCTGAAAAGGAAATCAGCACCGGGGAGCTGTTTTTT; CDR3aa: CAEKEISTGELFF
j_gene: TRBJ2-3; v_gene: TRBV7-3; d_gene: NA; abundance: NA; CDR3nt: TGTGCCAGCAGCCCCCGAGGCGGGGAGATCGCAGATACGCAGTATTTT; CDR3aa: CASSPRGGEIADTQYF
j_gene: TRBJ2-1; v_gene: TRBV7-6; d_gene: TRBD1; abundance: few; CDR3nt: TGTGCCAGCAGCTTCGGACAGGGGGCTGACGAGCAGTTCTTC; CDR3aa: CASSFGQGADEQFF
j_gene: TRBJ2-1; v_gene: TRBV28; d_gene: NA; abundance: few; CDR3nt: TGTGCCACCCACCGGGACGATCGCACCAATGAGCAGTTCTTC; CDR3aa: CATHRDDRTNEQFF
j_gene: TRBJ2-2; v_gene: TRBV6-1; d_gene: NA; abundance: NA; CDR3nt: TGTGCCAGCAGCCCGGGACAGAACACCGGGGAGCTGTTTTTT; CDR3aa: CASSPGQNTGELFF
j_gene: TRBJ1-5; v_gene: TRBV15; d_gene: NA; abundance: once; CDR3nt: TGTGCCACCAGCCCCCGCGGGACCCTAAGAGGGCAGCCCCAGCATTTT; CDR3aa: CATSPRGTLRGQPQHF
j_gene: TRBJ2-5; v_gene: TRBV5-1; d_gene: TRBD2; abundance: many; CDR3nt: TGCGCCAGCAGCACAAGCGGGGGTGCGCAAGAGACCCAGTACTTC; CDR3aa: CASSTSGGAQETQYF
j_gene: TRBJ1-5; v_gene: TRBV5-1; d_gene: NA; abundance: NA; CDR3nt: TGCGCCAGCAGCTACTGGGCAGGGGAAGGTCAGCCCCAGCATTTT; CDR3aa: CASSYWAGEGQPQHF
j_gene: TRBJ2-5; v_gene: TRBV28; d_gene: NA; abundance: NA; CDR3nt: TGTGCCAGCAGCCCCGGGAGAGGAGTGGAGACCCAGTACTTC; CDR3aa: CASSPGRGVETQYF
j_gene: TRBJ1-2; v_gene: TRBV29-1; d_gene: NA; abundance: NA; CDR3nt: TGCAGCGCAAAAGCCGGGCCAAATGGCTACACCTTC; CDR3aa: CSAKAGPNGYTF
j_gene: TRBJ2-7; v_gene: TRBV7-3; d_gene: NA; abundance: NA; CDR3nt: TGTGCCAGCAGCCCTCTGGGGGGCGAGCAGTACTTC; CDR3aa: CASSPLGGEQYF